One sample yielded the 21 T cell receptor beta chains listed below, sequenced in a study of response to subunit inactivated influenza vaccine. TCRdb recomputed calls from the RT-PCR reads with MiXCR, one row per CDR3 protein. The data show hundreds of thousands of distinct CDR3 sequences, roughly 23% seen once. The specimen was CD4+ T cells sorted from PBMCs, collected around 5 days after vaccination. These receptor sequences come from a man aged 45-65 years who received an inactivated influenza vaccine.

Turning to this clonotype: Compared with germline, one end of the junction differs, possibly owing to a read error. V is TRBV29-1 and J is TRBJ2-2; D perhaps matches TRBD2 (6 bases). CDR1 is SQVTM, CDR2 ANQGSEA, per germline. The CDR3 has 13 residues. This chain's CDR3 is CSVRPGTTGGLFF. CDR3 in DNA: TGCAGCGTTCGACCTGGAACCACCGGGGGGCTGTTTTTT.

The chain is built from TRBV2 and TRBJ2-5; tentatively, D is TRBD1 (5 bases). The germline gives CDR1 SNHLY, CDR2 FYNNEI. CDR3 length: 12 residues. Trimming left V 6 bases short and J 5 bases short, with 10 bases between. As DNA, the CDR3 is TGTGCCAGCAGGGCAGGGTCGGAGACCCAGTACTTC. Translation: CASRAGSETQYF.

This clonotype was observed a handful of times. The chain combines TRBV10-3 with TRBJ2-1; 8 bases are a match to TRBD2. After removal of 10 bases from V and 10 bases from J, the junction contained 9 bases not matched to a gene. Germline V gives CDR1 ENHRY, CDR2 SYGVKD. This CDR3 spans 12 amino acids. The chain's CDR3 is CASGTSAGEQFF. DNA of the CDR3: TGTGCCAGCGGGACTAGTGCAGGGGAGCAGTTCTTC.

The J gene is TRBJ2-1, the V gene TRBV28; TRBD2 might be the D (7 bases). Trimming left V 6 bases short and J 5 bases short, with 23 bases between. Per germline, CDR1 MDHEN and CDR2 SYDVKM. The CDR3 has 17 amino acids. In DNA, the CDR3 is TGTGCCAGCAGCCCCTCTTACCGGGGGGCCGGAGACAATGAGCAGTTCTTC. This translates into CASSPSYRGAGDNEQFF. Filled out from reference TRBV28 and TRBJ2-1, the complete variable domain reads DVKVTQSSRYLVKRTGEKVFLECVQDMDHENMFWYRQDPGLGLRLIYFSYDVKMKEKGDIPEGYSVSREKKERFSLILESASTNQTSMYLCASSPSYRGAGDNEQFFGPGTRLTVL.

V usage is TRBV5-1 and J usage is TRBJ2-2; the D call may be TRBD1 or TRBD2 (5 bases each). The germline gives CDR1 SGHRS, CDR2 YFSETQ. Deletions cut 5 bases from V and 2 bases from J, with 19 bases between. This CDR3 spans 17 amino acids. CDR3 DNA: TGCGCCAGCAGTCGAGGACTCGGGACGGCCAACACCGGGGAGCTGTTTTTT. Protein product: CASSRGLGTANTGELFF.

This clonotype has a count of ten or more. This chain joins TRBV12-3 or TRBV12-4 and TRBJ2-1; 16 bases match TRBD2. V trimming: 7 bases; J trimming: 2 bases; junction bases outside the gene matches: 11. The CDR3 has 19 amino acids. The CDR3 reads CASIHGTSGRAQAYNEQFF. The CDR3, as DNA: TGTGCCAGCATTCACGGGACTAGCGGGAGGGCCCAAGCCTACAATGAGCAGTTCTTC.

There are a few counts of this clonotype. V is TRBV7-9 and J is TRBJ1-4; perhaps TRBD1 as D (5 bases). Looked up from germline, CDR1 is SEHNR and CDR2 is FQNEAQ (reference sequence). The CDR3 contains 16 residues. Trimming pared 5 bases from V and 8 bases from J, leaving 21 bases between. DNA for the CDR3: TGTGCCAGCAGCGCTCAGGCTGCGTACGAGGGGGAAAAACTGTTTTTT. It translates to CASSAQAAYEGEKLFF.

This clonotype was detected ten times or more. The chain couples TRBV7-2 to TRBJ2-1; the D gene is possibly TRBD2 (6 bases). CDR3 length equals 12 residues. V was shortened by 5 bases and J by 12 bases, with 14 bases between the two germline ends. The germline V gene has CDR1 SGHTA and CDR2 FQGNSA. The CDR3 nucleotides read TGTGCCAGCAGCCCCCGGGTGGGAGGGCAGTTCTTC. Protein: CASSPRVGGQFF.

The genes are TRBV20-1 and TRBJ1-1, with D hard to call. The CDR3 loop spans 13 amino acids. V dropped 6 bases and J dropped 1 base, with 12 bases sitting between them. The germline V gene encodes CDR1 DFQATT and CDR2 SNEGSKA (reference sequence). CDR3 bases: TGCAGTGCCCTTCACACCTCGAACACTGAAGCTTTCTTT. Protein sequence: CSALHTSNTEAFF.

This clonotype has at least ten counts. The chain links TRBV27 to TRBJ2-5, with TRBD2 identical over 10 bases. CDR1 is MNHEY, CDR2 SMNVEV, per germline (reference sequence). The CDR3 is 13 amino acids. With V trimmed by 10 bases and J by 5 bases, 7 bases remained unmatched. Written as DNA, the CDR3 is TGTGCCACCGGTCGAGCGGGAGGGGAGACCCAGTACTTC. The encoded protein is CATGRAGGETQYF.

The V call is TRBV3-1, the J call TRBJ1-2; the match to TRBD1 covers 7 bases. The trim removed 4 bases at V and 4 bases at J, leaving 6 bases unmatched. Germline CDR1 is LGHDT and CDR2 is YNNKEL (reference sequence). The length of the CDR3 is 14 residues. This chain's CDR3 is CASSLGQSLYGYTF. CDR3 coding DNA: TGTGCCAGCAGCCTGGGACAGAGCCTCTATGGCTACACCTTC.

This chain joins TRBV6-1 and TRBJ2-5; 8 nucleotides agree with TRBD2. With 6 bases clipped from V and 1 base from J, the junction kept 7 bases outside the gene matches. The length of the CDR3 is 15 residues. From germline, CDR1 is MNHNS and CDR2 SASEGT. In DNA form, the CDR3 reads TGTGCCAGCAGACGAAAGGGACTAGGCCAAGAGACCCAGTACTTC. Amino acid sequence: CASRRKGLGQETQYF.

This clonotype was counted only a few times. The chain recombines TRBV7-8 with TRBJ2-7; 10 bases fit TRBD1. This CDR3 region has 15 residues. Germline V CDR1 and CDR2: SGHVS, FQNEAQ. The trim removed 2 bases at V and 5 bases at J, leaving 6 bases unmatched. This CDR3 reads CASSLSGQGYNEQYF. The DNA for the CDR3 is TGTGCCAGCAGCTTATCGGGACAGGGGTACAACGAGCAGTACTTC.

The chain links TRBV5-1 to TRBJ1-1, with D possibly TRBD1 on 5 matching bases. Deletions cut 5 bases from V and 0 bases from J, with 14 bases between. In germline, CDR1 is SGHRS, CDR2 YFSETQ. CDR3 length equals 15 residues. Written as DNA, the CDR3 is TGCGCCAGCAGTTTCGTCGCAGGGTTGAACACTGAAGCTTTCTTT. As protein: CASSFVAGLNTEAFF.

The chain uses TRBV5-1 and TRBJ2-5; TRBD1 matches 7 bases. Germline CDR1 and CDR2: SGHRS and YFSETQ. V was clipped by 2 bases and J by 0 bases; unmatched bases: 4. The CDR3 loop spans 15 amino acids. CDR3 in amino acids: CASSLETGYQETQYF. The CDR3 region has the DNA TGCGCCAGCAGCTTAGAGACAGGGTACCAAGAGACCCAGTACTTC.

This chain links TRBV7-2 with TRBJ1-4; no firm D call. CDR1 is SGHTA and CDR2 is FQGNSA in the germline V gene. The CDR3 covers 14 residues. V lost 6 bases and J 4 bases, leaving 12 bases between the germline ends. Here the CDR3 reads CASRSGPYNEKLFF. The CDR3, as DNA: TGTGCCAGCAGGTCCGGACCGTATAATGAAAAACTGTTTTTT.

The V and J genes are TRBV7-2 and TRBJ2-7; D unclear. Between the trimmed V and J ends, which lost 5 bases and 0 bases, there was a span of 11 bases. This CDR3 has 14 amino acids. The germline V gene encodes CDR1 SGHTA and CDR2 FQGNSA. CDR3 in DNA: TGTGCCAGCAGCGCGCGAGCAGACTCCTACGAGCAGTACTTC. It translates to CASSARADSYEQYF.

The chain employs TRBV20-1 and TRBJ2-7, with 11 bases matching TRBD2. There are 14 residues in the CDR3. Germline CDR1 reads DFQATT; CDR2 reads SNEGSKA (reference sequence). CDR3 bases: TGCAGAGCGGCCCGACTAGCGGGAATGGTCGAGCAGTACTTC. This translates into CRAARLAGMVEQYF.

This clonotype was seen a single time. CDR3 protein: CASSPQPQDSGYTF. CDR3 nucleotide sequence: TGTGCCAGCTCACCACAGCCGCAGGACTCTGGCTACACCTTC. The V gene is TRBV18, the J gene TRBJ1-2; D gene unclear. The germline gives CDR1 KGHSH, CDR2 LQKENI. Between the trimmed V and J ends, which lost 1 base and 7 bases, there was a span of 13 bases. The CDR3 covers 14 residues.

The gene calls are TRBV10-2 and TRBJ1-1, with 7 nucleotides matching TRBD1. The CDR3 runs to 15 residues. V lost 6 bases, J lost 1 base, and 8 bases stayed unmatched. CDR1 WSHSY and CDR2 SAAADI come from the germline V gene. The CDR3 spells CASSGPGQRNTEAFF. CDR3 nucleotide sequence: TGCGCCAGCAGCGGCCCGGGACAGAGGAACACTGAAGCTTTCTTT.

The V call is TRBV13, the J call TRBJ2-3; weak D call: TRBD1 (5 bases). The length of the CDR3 is 15 residues. V lost 2 bases and J lost 1, with 10 bases in between. Germline V gene sequence: CDR1 PRHDT, CDR2 FYEKMQ (reference sequence). CDR3 protein: CASSLCGRGTDTQYF. The DNA of the CDR3 is TGTGCCAGCAGCTTATGTGGCAGGGGCACAGATACGCAGTATTTT. The entire variable domain, with the rest obtained from reference TRBV13 and TRBJ2-3, is as follows: AAGVIQSPRHLIKEKRETATLKCYPIPRHDTVYWYQQGPGQDPQFLISFYEKMQSDKGSIPDRFSAQQFSDYHSELNMSSLELGDSALYFCASSLCGRGTDTQYFGPGTRLTVL.